A selection of T cell receptor beta chains follows, all from one sample in a study of regulatory dendritic cells for organ transplantation. Sequencing was performed with immunoSEQ multiplex PCR; in TCRdb, only in-frame clones are kept and a portion is missing. In the table there are around 8,000 clones, approximately 67% of which are singletons. For these TCRs, the target antigens are not known. What was sequenced was memory CD4+ T cells from blood cultured with dendritic cells. The receptors come from a human donor in good health. CDR3s leave out the opening cysteine and the closing phenylalanine or tryptophan.

cdr3_length	v_call	j_call	cdr3_aa
14	TRBV9	TRBJ2-3	ASSVAVTGGTDTQY
14	TRBV9	TRBJ2-1	ASSVTSHSSYNEQF
11	TRBV6-5	TRBJ2-7	ASSDPLRLEQY
13	TRBV27	TRBJ1-6	ASSFQAQGYSPLH
13	TRBV18	TRBJ2-5	ASSPSSPSGGTQY
12	TRBV4-1	TRBJ1-6	ASSPVQGGSPLH
13	TRBV5-4	TRBJ2-7	ASSRGLDEPYEQY
12	TRBV29-1	TRBJ1-4	SVPEPGGNEKLF
13	TRBV13	TRBJ2-5	ASSYRGGEGETQY
13	TRBV5-1	TRBJ1-1	ASSQGAGLNTEAF
13	TRBV6-5	TRBJ1-1	ASRTWAGGNTEAF
18	TRBV12-5	TRBJ1-1	ASGLVISQIGGPQNTEAF
14	TRBV5-6	TRBJ2-6	ASSPEKVAGANVLT
13	TRBV7-7	TRBJ2-7	ASSLAAGGVHEQY
11	TRBV10-3	TRBJ2-7	AIQQGNSYEQY
12	TRBV5-1	TRBJ2-7	ASSFGLAGYEQY
12	TRBV6-5	TRBJ1-2	ASSYLGREYGYT
11	TRBV19	TRBJ2-2	ASSRTGAGELF
12	TRBV2	TRBJ1-1	ASSEWQRGTEAF
11	TRBV27	TRBJ2-7	ASRLQGTGEQY
13	TRBV19	TRBJ1-5	ASSIDLAGGSLQH
16	TRBV5-1	TRBJ1-1	ASSLDGQGRRAWAEAF
11	TRBV10-3	TRBJ1-6	AIQRDRSSPLH
13	TRBV6-1	TRBJ2-2	ASKAERGNTGELF
9	TRBV2	TRBJ1-1	ASTSSTEAF
12	TRBV6-6	TRBJ2-3	ASRGGYQVDTQY
11	TRBV29-1	TRBJ2-5	SAAWTGQETQY
12	TRBV5-5	TRBJ1-2	ASSLAGRLYGYT
15	TRBV5-1	TRBJ1-2	ASTPGQGYGSGYGYT
12	TRBV5-6	TRBJ2-3	ASSSARGGNTQY
14	TRBV11-1	TRBJ2-5	ASSLTANGMGETQY
11	TRBV9	TRBJ2-3	ARGGCCTDTQY
13	TRBV7-6	TRBJ2-1	ASSLMSGGNNEQF
13	TRBV7-9	TRBJ2-1	ASSSGLAGNNEQF
13	TRBV9	TRBJ2-5	ASSAVAGGLETQY
12	TRBV6-5	TRBJ1-2	ASSPGTGAYGYT
13	TRBV6-1	TRBJ2-7	ASSLVPGLFYEQY
12	TRBV23-1	TRBJ2-7	ASSQQGDDYEQY
13	TRBV13	TRBJ2-7	ASSSDRRTGYEQY
10	TRBV11-2	TRBJ1-1	ASSLGQNEAF
10	TRBV5-1	TRBJ1-2	ASSSRQEGYT
12	TRBV9	TRBJ1-5	ASSRGGGNQPQH
13	TRBV6-6	TRBJ2-7	ASSLDRGASYEQY
12	TRBV5-5	TRBJ2-7	ASSLMGSPYEQY
11	TRBV6-5	TRBJ1-2	ASRETGSYGYT
10	TRBV6-9	TRBJ1-2	ASSPANYGYT
12	TRBV29-1	TRBJ1-4	SVLFGTTNEKLF
12	TRBV29-1	TRBJ1-2	SVVPSGGSYGYT
13	TRBV7-9	TRBJ1-6	ASSLSDTYNSPLH
18	TRBV27	TRBJ1-6	ASSVSIGGQGGRDNSPLH
13	TRBV18	TRBJ1-5	ASSPQGAGGQPQH
12	TRBV27	TRBJ2-7	ASSPRGTEGYPY
11	TRBV7-2	TRBJ2-1	ASSFAGDNEQF
17	TRBV2	TRBJ2-5	ASSEAIWRGGRSKETQY
8	TRBV20-1	TRBJ1-2	SARLYVEV
13	TRBV28	TRBJ1-1	ASSLVQGAGTEAF
12	TRBV11-2	TRBJ1-1	ASSSIQGRTEAF